This T cell receptor beta chain is drawn from a study of shared clonotypes between healthy human individuals. Assay: immunoSEQ multiplex PCR; the TCRdb copy retains only in-frame clones and omits some. This sample yields under 600,000 clones, of which 95% to 98% are seen a single time; 0.3% belongs to the top ten. The naive CD8 subset, CD45RO-negative cells positively selected for CCR7, excluded terminally differentiated effector memory CD45RA+ cells. This clonotype was obtained from a young man in good health. Sequenced: naive CD8+ T cells sorted from blood.

In DNA, the CDR3 is TGTGCCAGCAGTTACTCGTCCGGGACAGGCGGGGAGCTGTTTTTT. Translating gives CASSYSSGTGGELFF. This chain links TRBV6-6 with TRBJ2-2; 8 bases map to TRBD1. CDR1 MNHNY and CDR2 SVGAGI come from the germline V gene (reference sequence). The CDR3 is 15 amino acids. The trim removed 0 bases at V and 7 bases at J, leaving 4 bases unmatched.